This T cell receptor beta chain was recorded in a study of cytomegalovirus exposure and HLA in healthy donors (dated by TCRdb to about 2017). For context, the study as a whole: In an earlier analysis of 450 to 750 of the donors, 276 Gb of sequence data and approximately 100 million unique TCR beta sequences from about 179 million T cells were reported. An early release covering roughly 580 HLA-typed donors comprised about 300 gigabases of sequencing data and around 80 million unique TCR sequences. Of the roughly 400 genotyped donors, about 80% fell in the genetic ancestry cluster associated with self-reported Caucasian donors. The study aimed to test whether cataloging public T cell receptors could reveal signatures of past pathogen exposure. The study used immunosequencing to profile the T cell repertoires of around 600 subjects and linked those repertoires to cytomegalovirus serostatus. A separate validation cohort of 90 to 150 different subjects was used in addition to the approximately 670-subject first cohort. The study combined high-throughput TCR immunosequencing, statistical association of individual TCRs with disease status, and machine learning to predict cytomegalovirus infection status. A later analysis re-examined previously published TCR beta repertoires from roughly 650 donors and added high-resolution HLA genotyping to investigate patterns of TCR occurrence. The later analysis used no new phenotypic data to find candidate immune exposures, relying instead on TCR beta sequences and their occurrence across donors. An earlier analysis of 587 of the donors applied high-throughput TCR beta sequencing to assess whether each TCR beta V gene segment acted as functional or pseudogenic. Alongside the repertoire data, information on donor age, sex, ethnicity and CMV serostatus was compiled. A later genetic analysis used genome-wide SNP genotypes for about 65% of the roughly 670 donors, treating that subset as a discovery cohort. Every repertoire in the discovery cohort had been generated on one and the same sequencing platform. HLA typing covered class I and class II loci at four-digit resolution. The number of donors typed differed by locus, with about 629-630 for A, B, C, DRB1 and DQB1, 522 for DQA1, 606 for DPA1, and under 490 for DPB1. Because of strong linkage in the cohort, 5 or 6 DR-DQ haplotypes were treated as single units for association and clustering. Across some 400 genotyped donors of the cohort, an average of roughly 250,000 unique TCR beta nucleotide sequences per donor were sequenced, and roughly a sixth of those sequences were non-productive. Here is what the overall study found, with its caveats: An association between a missense DCLRE1C variant and V-gene and J-gene trimming of TCR beta chains was found in a later genetic analysis and replicated in an independent cohort. The presence/absence analyses assumed that sequencing depth was roughly uniform across donors, and that assumption may not be true. A later analysis reported that several top co-occurrence clusters appeared linked to parvovirus B19, influenza, CMV and Epstein-Barr virus. A further reported finding was that TCR beta sequences accurately predicted the HLA-A and HLA-B alleles for most subjects in the first cohort. Strong co-occurrence of HLA alleles, especially DR and DQ, made assigning TCR associations to individual alleles difficult. This cohort had only TCR beta chains sequenced, and the lack of alpha or paired-chain data limited which features could be detected. The classifier was reported to diagnose cytomegalovirus status with high specificity and sensitivity in both the original cohort and the validation cohort. Correlated functional status among segregating V segments might be attributable to linkage disequilibrium, but an unknown experimental factor could not be ruled out. Because HLA typing was missing for some donors at each locus, association tests included only the typed subset. At a false discovery rate of 0.05, a later analysis linked roughly 17,000 TCR beta sequences to specific HLA alleles. In a later analysis, HLA-associated TCR beta chains were found to be more clonally expanded and to have lower generation probabilities than equally common non-associated chains. A total of some 180 TCR beta chains were listed by the study as associated with cytomegalovirus. Because the 87-base-pair reads could not distinguish some IMGT-functional V segments, including TRBV6-2 and TRBV6-3, those segments were excluded. According to a later analysis, most CMV-associated TCR beta chains appeared to be HLA-restricted, and the HLA associations seemed to be driven largely by CMV exposure. In a later analysis, TCR association rates were found to vary across HLA loci, with the most associated TCRs seen for DRB1 alleles and the fewest for HLA-C alleles. Most TCR sequences were seen in very few donors, while some public TCRs were found in many individuals. CMV serostatus was the only immune exposure information available for the cohort. It was suggested by the authors that the approach could potentially be generalized to other disease states and immunological phenotypes. Compared with the roughly 700-donor mean, donors in an Asian-associated ancestry cluster had fewer N-insertions in productive TCRs, according to a later genetic analysis. A cluster of highly shared sequence variants was judged likely to represent a technical artifact of the sequencing pipeline. In vitro tests confirmed that a few of the cytomegalovirus-associated TCR beta chains recognize cytomegalovirus antigens. The earlier analysis of 587 of the donors excluded over 15 rarely observed V segments, including chromosome 9 orphons, because counts were too low. In an earlier analysis of some 640 of the donors, most TCR beta V segments were observed in productive rearrangements about 90% or about 30% of the time, broadly matching IMGT annotations.

The library was generated by the immunoSEQ multiplex PCR assay. The multiplex PCR relied on a mix of 60 forward primers for TCR Vbeta segments and 13 reverse primers for TCR Jbeta segments. The CDR3 region of rearranged TCR beta genes was amplified from genomic DNA with a multiplex PCR assay. Amplified TCR beta libraries were sequenced as 87-base-pair reads on the Illumina HiSeq System. The study's own analysis went as follows. A later analysis tallied tens of millions of unique TCR beta chains across the 640 or so repertoires, and about 12 million of those chains were shared by two or more donors. A nearest-neighbor algorithm error-corrected the raw reads and collapsed the reads into unique sequences, merging closely related sequences to remove PCR and sequencing errors. Alignment of CDR3 sequences to IMGT reference sequences was used to assign V, D and J gene segments. For a sequence to be retained, a match of at least six nucleotides to both a V gene segment and a J gene segment was required. Rearrangements were classified as productive when the CDR3 lacked stop codons and remained in frame with V and J, and all other rearrangements were classified as non-productive. CDR3 was defined by IMGT convention, running from the second conserved V-encoded cysteine to the conserved J-encoded phenylalanine. The earlier analysis of a few hundred of the donors excluded any sequence lacking an unambiguous match to a single V gene segment. In an earlier analysis of some 590 of the donors, a V segment was called functional when productive rearrangements were above 56.7%, and segregating when the standard deviation between donors exceeded 5%. A statistical classification framework was built to diagnose cytomegalovirus status from the catalog of TCR beta chain sequences. In a later analysis, TCR nucleotide sequences were compared against IMGT/GENE-DB human TR gene sequences so that V and J genes could be assigned. Using the TCRdist pipeline, a later analysis assigned CDR3 sequences along with most-parsimonious VDJ recombination scenarios. In a later analysis, every TCR beta chain was defined by the combination of its CDR3 amino acid sequence and its V-gene family, and reads without a unique V-gene family were dropped. To address suspected cross-contamination and a sequencing artifact, a later analysis removed around 590 highly shared, low-generation-probability nucleotide sequences. In a later analysis, a clonal expansion index for each public chain was calculated from normalized within-repertoire ranks of inferred template counts. Generation probabilities in a later analysis came from a VDJ recombination model fitted to out-of-frame rearrangements, and those results were checked against IGoR. In a later analysis, TCR-TCR, TCR-HLA and TCR-CMV co-occurrence was scored with hypergeometric tests, and a repertoire-size bias correction was applied to TCR pairs. To estimate false discovery rates, a later analysis permuted the HLA or CMV assignments 20 times. In a later analysis, co-occurring TCRs were grouped with DBSCAN, and TCRdist sequence similarity was added when clustering was performed within HLA-allele-positive subsets. Repertoires with fewer than 30,000 or more than 120,000 public chains were left out of co-occurrence clustering, as were several repertoires with anomalous nucleotide sharing. TCRdb retrieved this table from immuneACCESS and kept in-frame rearrangements only. Not all clones are present; in checked studies, unresolved V genes account for under half, and no reason is known for the remainder. That table supplies the V and J calls and clone size; D and trimming were determined from the DNA. The sample table records over 150,000 clones; 75% to 90% of these occur just once. The top ten clones comprise 2% to 2.5% of the sample.

In total, roughly 670 healthy bone marrow donors made up the cohort. At the time of sampling, all cohort members were nominally healthy, though unrecorded immune exposures were likely present. The donor was CMV seronegative and belonged to the group of more than 300 seronegative cohort members. Every donor gave a peripheral blood sample, and the peripheral blood mononuclear cells from that sample were used for TCR beta sequencing. The Qiagen DNeasy Blood Extraction Kit was used to extract genomic DNA from the blood cell samples. Of note for this clone: No cognate antigen has been identified for it. No qualities accompany the bases; no much larger clone lies one base away.

The germline V gene yields MDHEN for CDR1 and SYDVKM for CDR2. The cysteine opens and the phenylalanine closes a CDR3 of 19 amino acids. Only CDR3 DNA remains: 57 bases, in frame from the first base. Trimming accounts for 4 bases at V and 5 bases at J, while the number of junction bases matched to no gene is 18. This clonotype originated in a male donor in good health and CMV-seronegative. Recombination joined TRBV28 with TRBJ2-5; TRBD2 agrees with 11 junctional bases. Sequencing was performed on PBMCs. The nucleotide sequence is TGTGCCAGCAGTTCGGACAGGGGTTCTAGCGGGGGGATCGGGGAGACCCAGTACTTC. Its translation reads: CASSSDRGSSGGIGETQYF.